This passage covers 23 T cell receptor beta chains from one sample sequenced in a study of breast tumors, draining lymph nodes, adjacent tissues. Samples came from axillary lymph nodes draining the breast cancer. Via MiXCR, TCRdb re-called the multiplex PCR reads, giving one row per CDR3 protein. The sample consists of roughly 220,000 distinct CDR3 sequences, less than 45% of them appearing once. Source material: axillary lymph node tissue. The receptors here all came from a female donor with breast cancer. Some clones in this sample may be carry-over from other donors' samples.

This clonotype was seen repeatedly, ten times or more. V is TRBV11-2 and J is TRBJ1-3; tentative D call: TRBD1 (5 bases). The CDR3 extends over 12 amino acids. Germline V gene lookup returns CDR1 SGHAT and CDR2 FQNNGV. The V end lost 5 bases, the J end lost 10 bases, and 12 bases lay between the germline ends. The CDR3 coding sequence is TGTGCCAGCAGCCCCGAGGGGCGGACCATATATTTT. It specifies CASSPEGRTIYF.

The chain employs TRBV11-3 and TRBJ1-6, with D possibly TRBD1 on 5 matching bases. This CDR3 spans 13 amino acids. Looked up from germline, CDR1 is SGHNT and CDR2 is YENEEA. V lost 5 bases and J 11 bases, leaving 13 bases between the germline ends. The CDR3 reads CASSPRGRAPLHF. CDR3 nucleotide sequence: TGTGCCAGCAGCCCAAGGGGCAGGGCACCCCTCCACTTT.

The sample holds many counts of this clonotype. Just one base apart from a much larger clone, this may be a read error. This chain connects TRBV6-4 to TRBJ1-6; unclear D gene. The germline V and J ends were trimmed by 5 bases and 9 bases, with 11 bases remaining between them. The CDR3 has 13 amino acids. Per the germline V gene, CDR1 is MRHNA and CDR2 is SNTAGT. CDR3 amino acids: CASSPEAGSPLHF. CDR3 DNA: TGTGCCAGCAGTCCCGAGGCAGGTTCACCCCTCCACTTT.

This clonotype was counted at least ten times. The chain carries TRBV11-2 and TRBJ2-7; D is possibly TRBD1 (5 bases). Germline assignment: CDR1 SGHAT and CDR2 FQNNGV. V lost 2 bases to trimming and J lost 0 bases, with 11 bases between them. The CDR3 sequence is 15 residues long. The CDR3 sequence: CASSLLAGLSYEQYF. The CDR3 DNA sequence: TGTGCCAGCAGCTTATTGGCAGGGCTCTCCTACGAGCAGTACTTC. Full variable domain (missing parts from reference TRBV11-2 and TRBJ2-7): EAGVAQSPRYKIIEKRQSVAFWCNPISGHATLYWYQQILGQGPKLLIQFQNNGVVDDSQLPKDRFSAERLKGVDSTLKIQPAKLEDSAVYLCASSLLAGLSYEQYFGPGTRLTVT.

This clonotype was observed at least ten times. This sequence joins TRBV7-9 and TRBJ2-5, with 10 bases matching TRBD2. V was pared by 1 base and J by 4 bases, with 3 bases of the junction left unmatched. Germline assignment: CDR1 SEHNR and CDR2 FQNEAQ (reference sequence). CDR3 length: 15 residues. This chain's CDR3 is CASSLGLAGVETQYF. CDR3 nucleotide sequence: TGTGCCAGCAGCTTAGGCCTAGCGGGAGTAGAGACCCAGTACTTC.

Worth noting for this clonotype: Just one base apart from a much larger clone, this may be a read error. The V and J genes are TRBV6-6 and TRBJ1-5; TRBD1 agrees at 9 bases. The CDR3 sequence is 17 residues long. The germline gives CDR1 MNHNY, CDR2 SVGAGI (reference sequence). The CDR3 loop is CASSPNNRGPSNQPRHF. CDR3 coding DNA: TGTGCCAGCAGCCCAAACAACAGGGGGCCTAGCAATCAGCCCCGGCATTTT.

The chain is built from TRBV9 and TRBJ1-2; the match to TRBD1 covers 8 bases. CDR1 is SGDLS, CDR2 YYNGEE, per germline. This CDR3 comprises 13 residues. The CDR3 region is CARPVDRGYGYTF. In nucleotides, the CDR3 is TGTGCTAGGCCCGTCGACAGGGGCTATGGCTACACCTTC.

The V and J genes are TRBV4-1 and TRBJ2-5, with a possible D match to TRBD1 (6 bases). CDR3 length: 13 amino acids. The germline V and J ends were trimmed by 3 bases and 3 bases, with 8 bases remaining between them. The V gene's germline CDR1 is MGHRA and CDR2 YSYEKL. CDR3 nucleotide sequence: TGCGCCAGCAGCCACGGACAGAAAGAGACCCAGTACTTC. Residues: CASSHGQKETQYF.

This clonotype was counted only a few times. The junction differs from germline at one of its ends, possibly a read error. The V call is TRBV20-1, the J call TRBJ2-1; D possibly corresponds to TRBD2 (5 bases). Germline CDR1 DFQATT, CDR2 SNEGSKA (reference sequence). The CDR3 runs 15 residues. CDR3 nucleotide sequence: TGCAGTGCTAGAGGATATGGGAGCTCCTCCAATGAGCAGTTCTTC. Translated: CSARGYGSSSNEQFF.

The chain recombines TRBV28 with TRBJ2-4; 7 positions agree with TRBD2. This CDR3 has 13 amino acids. CDR1 is MDHEN and CDR2 is SYDVKM in the germline V gene. With V trimmed by 8 bases and J by 7 bases, 8 bases remained unmatched. The CDR3 region is CASLPGGVNIQYF. The CDR3 DNA sequence: TGTGCCAGCCTTCCGGGAGGCGTGAACATTCAGTACTTC.

This clonotype was counted many times. The chain employs TRBV20-1 and TRBJ2-7; 10 bases map to TRBD2. V lost 6 bases, J lost 3 bases, and 8 bases stayed unmatched. This CDR3 contains 14 residues. Germline loops: CDR1 DFQATT, CDR2 SNEGSKA (reference sequence). CDR3 in amino acids: CSALVRTSGYEQYF. The CDR3 region has the DNA TGCAGTGCCCTCGTGAGGACTAGCGGCTACGAGCAGTACTTC.

About this clonotype: A much larger clone is a single base away; this may be a read error. The chain combines TRBV5-8 with TRBJ1-5; TRBD1 agrees at 7 bases. This CDR3 region has 15 residues. From germline, CDR1 is SGHTS and CDR2 YDEGEE. Trimming cost V 5 bases and J 3 bases; bases outside gene matches: 8. CDR3 coding DNA: TGTGCCAGCAGTCATGGGGACAGCCACAATCAGCCCCAGCATTTT. Its translation: CASSHGDSHNQPQHF.

This clonotype was detected ten times or more. V is TRBV7-2 and J is TRBJ2-5, with no clear D. CDR1 is SGHTA, CDR2 FQGNSA, per germline. Trimming took off 4 bases at V and 5 bases at J, with 5 bases between the two ends. This CDR3 comprises 11 residues. Here the CDR3 reads CASSSTETQYF. In DNA, the CDR3 is TGTGCCAGCAGCTCGACGGAGACCCAGTACTTC.

This clonotype was found many times. V is TRBV20-1 and J is TRBJ2-3; 10 bases agree with TRBD2. Germline lookup yields CDR1 DFQATT and CDR2 SNEGSKA (reference sequence). V gave up 3 bases and J gave up 5 bases; unmatched junction bases: 8. The CDR3 loop spans 15 amino acids. This CDR3 is CSARSAGGPGDTQYF. Written as DNA, the CDR3 is TGCAGTGCTAGGTCAGCGGGGGGGCCAGGAGATACGCAGTATTTT.

V is TRBV20-1 and J is TRBJ1-6; D ambiguous. The CDR3 totals 14 residues. Germline assignment: CDR1 DFQATT and CDR2 SNEGSKA (reference sequence). V lost 1 base and J lost 0, with 4 bases in between. CDR3 coding DNA: TGCAGTGCTAGAGGGAGCTCCTATAATTCACCCCTCCACTTT. Amino acids: CSARGSSYNSPLHF.

This clonotype was detected many times. This chain uses TRBV9 with TRBJ1-2; the match to TRBD1 covers 8 bases. CDR3 size: 14 residues. Losses at the gene ends were 3 bases for V and 3 bases for J; bases not matched to a gene: 4. From germline, CDR1 is SGDLS and CDR2 YYNGEE. CDR3 sequence reads: CASSGTGSDYGYTF. The CDR3 DNA sequence: TGTGCCAGCAGCGGGACAGGGTCGGACTATGGCTACACCTTC.

The rearrangement uses TRBV3-1 and TRBJ1-4; 7 bases match TRBD1. Germline lookup yields CDR1 LGHDT and CDR2 YNNKEL (reference sequence). This CDR3 contains 15 residues. V lost 5 bases, J lost 7 bases, and 10 bases stayed unmatched. The CDR3 here is CASSLPGTAGEKLFF. In DNA form, the CDR3 reads TGTGCCAGCAGCTTACCCGGGACAGCGGGTGAAAAACTGTTTTTT.

The chain recombines TRBV6-6 with TRBJ1-1, with D unresolved. Germline V gene lookup returns CDR1 MNHNY and CDR2 SVGAGI (reference sequence). The length of the CDR3 is 12 residues. The V end lost 3 bases, the J end lost 9 bases, and 11 bases lay between the germline ends. CDR3: CASSYIADQAFF. CDR3 sequence (DNA): TGTGCCAGCAGTTATATCGCGGACCAAGCTTTCTTT.

This clonotype was recorded many times. This chain connects TRBV12-5 to TRBJ1-3; TRBD1 is a possible D gene (6 bases). V was trimmed by 5 bases and J by 4 bases, leaving 9 bases between them. The CDR3 covers 13 residues. Germline CDR1 and CDR2: LGHNT and FRNRAP. For the CDR3, the DNA is TGTGCTAGTGGTGCCGGGACAGGAAACACCATATATTTT. Protein sequence: CASGAGTGNTIYF.

This clonotype was seen many times. The chain is built from TRBV24-1 and TRBJ2-3; 7 nucleotides align to TRBD1. J gave up 2 bases and V 3 bases, and 7 bases lay outside the gene matches. This CDR3 comprises 16 residues. Germline CDR1 and CDR2: KGHDR and SFDVKD. CDR3 DNA sequence: TGTGCCACCAGTGATCCAGGGACAGAAAACACAGATACGCAGTATTTT. Translated: CATSDPGTENTDTQYF.

This clonotype is judged medium-sized. This chain links TRBV7-9 with TRBJ1-6; D ambiguous. The V gene's germline CDR1 is SEHNR and CDR2 FQNEAQ (reference sequence). The CDR3 is 14 amino acids. Trimming took off 6 bases at V and 7 bases at J, with 13 bases between the two ends. The chain's CDR3 is CASSSRAGNSPLHF. Here the CDR3 DNA reads TGTGCCAGCAGTTCACGGGCGGGGAATTCACCCCTCCACTTT. Variable domain in full (rest from reference TRBV7-9 and TRBJ1-6): DTGVSQNPRHKITKRGQNVTFRCDPISEHNRLYWYRQTLGQGPEFLTYFQNEAQLEKSRLLSDRFSAERPKGSFSTLEIQRTEQGDSAMYLCASSSRAGNSPLHFGNGTRLTVT.

This chain connects TRBV7-9 to TRBJ2-5; 7 nucleotides agree with TRBD2. The CDR3 contains 14 residues. Germline V gene data show CDR1 as SEHNR and CDR2 as FQNEAQ (reference sequence). V trimming: 4 bases; J trimming: 3 bases; junction bases outside the gene matches: 5. The CDR3 nucleotides are TGTGCCAGCAGCTCCCGGGGAGGGGAAGAGACCCAGTACTTC. Amino acid sequence: CASSSRGGEETQYF.

To note about this clonotype: An end of the junction differs from the germline gene, which may be a read error. The rearrangement joins TRBV15 to TRBJ2-5; 9 nucleotides align to TRBD2. CDR3 length: 16 residues. CDR1 is LNHNV, CDR2 YYDKDF, per germline (reference sequence). CDR3: CATSRTTSGVQETQYF. The CDR3 region has the DNA TGTGCCACCAGCAGGACGACTAGCGGAGTTCAAGAGACCCAGTATTTC.